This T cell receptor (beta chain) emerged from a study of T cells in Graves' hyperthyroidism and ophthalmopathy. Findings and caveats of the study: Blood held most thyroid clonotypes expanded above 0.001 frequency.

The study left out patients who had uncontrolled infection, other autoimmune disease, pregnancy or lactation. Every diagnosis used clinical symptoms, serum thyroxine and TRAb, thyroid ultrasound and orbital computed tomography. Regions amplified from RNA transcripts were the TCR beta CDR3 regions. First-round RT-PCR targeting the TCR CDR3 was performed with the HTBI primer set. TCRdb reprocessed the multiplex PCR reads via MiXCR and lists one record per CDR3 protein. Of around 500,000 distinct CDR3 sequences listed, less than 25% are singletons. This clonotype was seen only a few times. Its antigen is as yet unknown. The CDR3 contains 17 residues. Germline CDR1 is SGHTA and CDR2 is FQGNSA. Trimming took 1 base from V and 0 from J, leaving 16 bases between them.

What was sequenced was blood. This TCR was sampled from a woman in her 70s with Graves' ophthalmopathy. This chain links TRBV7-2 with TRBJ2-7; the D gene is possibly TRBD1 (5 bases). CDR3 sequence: CASSLVYDRLISYEQYF. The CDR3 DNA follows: TGTGCCAGCAGCTTAGTATATGACAGATTAATCTCCTACGAGCAGTACTTC.